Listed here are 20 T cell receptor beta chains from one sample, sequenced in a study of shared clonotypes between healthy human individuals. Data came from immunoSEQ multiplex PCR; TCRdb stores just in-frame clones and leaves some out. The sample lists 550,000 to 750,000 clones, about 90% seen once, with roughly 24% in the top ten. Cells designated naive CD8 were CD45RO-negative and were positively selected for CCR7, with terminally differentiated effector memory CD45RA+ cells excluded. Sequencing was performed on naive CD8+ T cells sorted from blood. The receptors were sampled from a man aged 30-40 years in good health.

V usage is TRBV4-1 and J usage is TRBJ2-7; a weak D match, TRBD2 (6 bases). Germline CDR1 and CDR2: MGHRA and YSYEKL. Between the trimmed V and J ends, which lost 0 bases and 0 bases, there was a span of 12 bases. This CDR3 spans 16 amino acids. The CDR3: CASSQEEAGSSYEQYF. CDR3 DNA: TGCGCCAGCAGCCAAGAGGAGGCGGGAAGCTCCTACGAGCAGTACTTC.

This CDR3 is CASSETGAYNEQFF. CDR3 nucleotides: TGCGCCAGCAGTGAGACAGGGGCCTACAATGAGCAGTTCTTC. V and J are TRBV10-1 and TRBJ2-1; TRBD1 matches at 7 bases. Germline values: CDR1 WNHNN, CDR2 SYGVQD (reference sequence). This CDR3 contains 14 residues. With 2 bases clipped from V and 2 bases from J, the junction kept 0 bases outside the gene matches.

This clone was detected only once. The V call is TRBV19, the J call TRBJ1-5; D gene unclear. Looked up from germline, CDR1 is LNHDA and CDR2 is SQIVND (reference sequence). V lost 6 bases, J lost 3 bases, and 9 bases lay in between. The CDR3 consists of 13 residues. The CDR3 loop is CASRKVPNQPQHF. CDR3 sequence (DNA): TGTGCCAGTAGAAAAGTTCCCAATCAGCCCCAGCATTTT.

Written as DNA, the CDR3 is TGCGCCAGCAGCCAATGGGTGGGACAGCCCCAGCATTTT. This codes for CASSQWVGQPQHF. The V call is TRBV4-3, the J call TRBJ1-5, with D hard to call. The CDR3 sequence is 13 residues long. In germline, CDR1 is LGHNA, CDR2 YSLEER. Trimming cost V 2 bases and J 7 bases, with 9 bases left between them.

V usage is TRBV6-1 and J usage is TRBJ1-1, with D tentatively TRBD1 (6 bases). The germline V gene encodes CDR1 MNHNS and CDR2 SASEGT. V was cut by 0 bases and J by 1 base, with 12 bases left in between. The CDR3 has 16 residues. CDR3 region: CASSEAYRVPNTEAFF. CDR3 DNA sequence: TGTGCCAGCAGTGAAGCCTACAGGGTTCCGAACACTGAAGCTTTCTTT.

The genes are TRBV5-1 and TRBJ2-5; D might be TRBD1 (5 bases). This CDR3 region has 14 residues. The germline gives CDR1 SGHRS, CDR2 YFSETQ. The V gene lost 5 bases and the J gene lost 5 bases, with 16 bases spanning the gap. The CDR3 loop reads CASRWGGALETQYF. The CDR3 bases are TGCGCCAGCAGGTGGGGCGGTGCACTGGAGACCCAGTACTTC.

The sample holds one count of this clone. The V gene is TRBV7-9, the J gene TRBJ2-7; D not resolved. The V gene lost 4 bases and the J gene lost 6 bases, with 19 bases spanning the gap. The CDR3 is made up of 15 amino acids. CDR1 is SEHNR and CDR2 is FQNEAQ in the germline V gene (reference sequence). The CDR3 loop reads CASSSPGSTGSEQYF. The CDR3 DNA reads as TGTGCCAGCAGCTCCCCGGGCAGTACTGGATCCGAGCAGTACTTC.

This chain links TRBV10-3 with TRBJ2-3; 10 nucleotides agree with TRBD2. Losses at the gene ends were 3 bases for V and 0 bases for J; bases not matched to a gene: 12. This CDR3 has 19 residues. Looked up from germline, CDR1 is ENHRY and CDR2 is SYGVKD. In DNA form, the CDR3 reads TGTGCCATCAGTGAATCGGAACTAGCGGGGAGGCCCAGCACAGATACGCAGTATTTT. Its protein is CAISESELAGRPSTDTQYF.

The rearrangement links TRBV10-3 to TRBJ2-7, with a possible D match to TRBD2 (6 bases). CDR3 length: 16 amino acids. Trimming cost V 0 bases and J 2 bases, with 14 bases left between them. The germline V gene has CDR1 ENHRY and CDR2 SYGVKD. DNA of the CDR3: TGTGCCATCAGTGAGTCTCTGGCTAGCGAGACCTACGAGCAGTACTTC. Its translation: CAISESLASETYEQYF.

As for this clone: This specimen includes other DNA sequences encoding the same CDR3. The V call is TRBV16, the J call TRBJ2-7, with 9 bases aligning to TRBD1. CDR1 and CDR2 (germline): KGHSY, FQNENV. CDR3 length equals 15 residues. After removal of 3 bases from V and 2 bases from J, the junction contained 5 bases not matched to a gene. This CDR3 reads CASSHPGQGPYEQYF. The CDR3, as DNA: TGTGCCAGCAGCCACCCGGGACAGGGCCCCTACGAGCAGTACTTC.

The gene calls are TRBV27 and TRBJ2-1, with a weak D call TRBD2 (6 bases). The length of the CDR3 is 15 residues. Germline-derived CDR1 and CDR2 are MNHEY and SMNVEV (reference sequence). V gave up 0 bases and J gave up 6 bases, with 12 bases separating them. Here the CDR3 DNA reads TGTGCCAGCAGTTTATCGCGGGGACGTCTCAATGAGCAGTTCTTC. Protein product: CASSLSRGRLNEQFF.

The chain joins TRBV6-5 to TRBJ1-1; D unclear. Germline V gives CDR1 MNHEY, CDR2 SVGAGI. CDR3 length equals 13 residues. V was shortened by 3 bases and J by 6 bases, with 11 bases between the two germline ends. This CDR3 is CASSYGNSPEAFF. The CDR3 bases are TGTGCCAGCAGTTATGGGAATTCTCCTGAAGCTTTCTTT.

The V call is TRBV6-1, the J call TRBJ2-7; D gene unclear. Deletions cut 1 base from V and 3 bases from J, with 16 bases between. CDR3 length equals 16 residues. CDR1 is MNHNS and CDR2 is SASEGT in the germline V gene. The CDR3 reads CASSEDRAAHYYEQYF. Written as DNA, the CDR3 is TGTGCCAGCAGTGAAGACCGGGCCGCCCATTACTACGAGCAGTACTTC.

Here the CDR3 reads CASSMITSLFAQPQHF. In DNA form, the CDR3 reads TGTGCCAGTAGTATGATCACCTCCCTATTTGCTCAGCCCCAGCATTTT. The chain has TRBV19 and TRBJ1-5; D ambiguous. Trimming left V 3 bases short and J 6 bases short, with 18 bases between. The CDR3 loop spans 16 amino acids. CDR1 is LNHDA, CDR2 SQIVND, per germline (reference sequence). Combining the CDR3 with reference TRBV19 and TRBJ1-5 gives the whole variable domain DGGITQSPKYLFRKEGQNVTLSCEQNLNHDAMYWYRQDPGQGLRLIYYSQIVNDFQKGDIAEGYSVSREKKESFPLTVTSAQKNPTAFYLCASSMITSLFAQPQHFGDGTRLSIL.

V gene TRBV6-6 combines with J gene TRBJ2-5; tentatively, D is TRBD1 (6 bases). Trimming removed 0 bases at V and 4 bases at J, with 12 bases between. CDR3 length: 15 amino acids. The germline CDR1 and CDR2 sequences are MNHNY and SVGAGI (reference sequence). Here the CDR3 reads CASSYSMDSVETQYF. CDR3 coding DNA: TGTGCCAGCAGTTACTCGATGGACAGTGTAGAGACCCAGTACTTC.

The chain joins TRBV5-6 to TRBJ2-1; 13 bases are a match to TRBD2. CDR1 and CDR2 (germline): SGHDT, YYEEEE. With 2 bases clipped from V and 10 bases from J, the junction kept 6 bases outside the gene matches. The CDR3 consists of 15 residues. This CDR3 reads CASSFRTSGRWEQFF. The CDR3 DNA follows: TGTGCCAGCAGCTTTAGGACTAGCGGGAGATGGGAGCAGTTCTTC.

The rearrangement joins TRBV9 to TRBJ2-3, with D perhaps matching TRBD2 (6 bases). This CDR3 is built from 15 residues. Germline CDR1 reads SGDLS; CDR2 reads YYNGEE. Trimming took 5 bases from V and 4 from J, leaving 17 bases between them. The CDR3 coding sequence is TGTGCCAGCAGTTACGCGGGGTTGGGCGCAGATACGCAGTATTTT. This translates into CASSYAGLGADTQYF.

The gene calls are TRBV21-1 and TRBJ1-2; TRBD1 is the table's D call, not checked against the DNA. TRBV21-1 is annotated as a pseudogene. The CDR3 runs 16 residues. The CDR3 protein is CASSSPAGQGARGYTF. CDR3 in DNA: TGTGCCAGCAGCTCCCCGGCGGGACAGGGGGCGCGGGGCTACACCTTC.

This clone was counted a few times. The DNA of the CDR3 is TGTGCCACCGGGACAGTCTCCTACGAGCAGTACTTC. Translation gives CATGTVSYEQYF. This chain uses TRBV15 with TRBJ2-7, with 7 bases that match TRBD1. Losses at the gene ends were 8 bases for V and 0 bases for J; bases not matched to a gene: 1. Germline V gene sequence: CDR1 LNHNV, CDR2 YYDKDF (reference sequence). The length of the CDR3 is 12 residues.

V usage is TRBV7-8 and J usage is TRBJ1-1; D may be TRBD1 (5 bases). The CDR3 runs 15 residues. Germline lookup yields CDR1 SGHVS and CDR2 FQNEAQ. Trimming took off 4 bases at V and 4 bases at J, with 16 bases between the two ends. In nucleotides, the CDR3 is TGTGCCAGCAGCTGGTCCCGACCTGGGGCCACTGAAGCTTTCTTT. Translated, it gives CASSWSRPGATEAFF.